This TCR beta chain was profiled in a study of cytomegalovirus exposure and HLA in healthy donors. Study-level findings and limits: The authors later linked a missense DCLRE1C variant to TCR beta V- and J-gene trimming.

The CDR3 is 15 residues long. Trimming cost V 3 bases and J 2 bases; bases outside gene matches: 5. The V gene's germline CDR1 is GTSNPN and CDR2 SVGIG (reference sequence). To note about this clone: Its antigen is unknown.

The study ran its PCR with 60 Vbeta and 13 Jbeta primers. Profiling relied on immunoSEQ multiplex PCR, and the TCRdb table lists in-frame clones only, not all of them. The sample lists over 150,000 clones; just over 75% were seen once. Sequencing used PBMCs. The clonotype comes from a woman aged 55-70 years in good health and CMV-seropositive. V gene TRBV30 combines with J gene TRBJ2-7, with 12 nucleotides matching TRBD1. CDR3 nucleotides: TGTGCCTGGAGAGCCGGGACAGGGGGCCCCTACGAGCAGTACTTC. Translating gives CAWRAGTGGPYEQYF. Full variable domain (missing parts from reference TRBV30 and TRBJ2-7): SQTIHQWPATLVQPVGSPLSLECTVEGTSNPNLYWYRQAAGRGLQLLFYSVGIGQISSEVPQNLSASRPQDRQFILSSKKLLLSDSGFYLCAWRAGTGGPYEQYFGPGTRLTVT.